These T cell receptor beta chains were read from a single sample in a study of blood T cell repertoires in COVID-19. Using immunoSEQ multiplex PCR, the repertoire was profiled, and TCRdb retains in-frame clones only, with some absent. The sample lists roughly 280,000 clones, about nine tenths occurring once. The specimen was peripheral blood. The receptors were gathered from a man aged 50 or older with acute or convalescent COVID-19. CDR3s include the opening cysteine and the closing phenylalanine or tryptophan. D genes are given only for firm matches. Part of the rows lack a size; the others show once, few, many or a class for expanded clones.

v_gene	abundance	j_gene	d_gene	CDR3aa	CDR3nt
TRBV2	.	TRBJ2-7	.	CASRRGYEQYF	TGTGCCAGCCGGAGGGGTTACGAGCAGTACTTC
TRBV30	.	TRBJ1-2	TRBD1	CAWTLRWGQGNYGYTF	TGTGCCTGGACCCTACGGTGGGGACAGGGTAACTATGGCTACACCTTC
TRBV27	few	TRBJ1-4	.	CASRDYNEKLFF	TGTGCCAGCAGGGACTATAATGAAAAACTGTTTTTT
TRBV9	.	TRBJ2-1	TRBD2	CASSVVGRGAYNEQFF	TGTGCCAGCAGCGTAGTCGGGCGGGGGGCCTACAATGAGCAGTTCTTC
TRBV9	.	TRBJ2-2	.	CASSRGTGNTGELFF	TGTGCCAGCAGCCGGGGGACGGGGAACACCGGGGAGCTGTTTTTT
TRBV29-1	.	TRBJ1-2	.	CSVPLGGGYTF	TGCAGCGTACCTTTGGGGGGTGGCTACACCTTC
TRBV14	.	TRBJ2-1	TRBD2	CASSQAGGVLWQFF	TGTGCCAGCAGCCAAGCGGGGGGAGTTCTATGGCAGTTCTTC
TRBV2	.	TRBJ2-3	.	CASSEYGDTQYF	TGTGCCAGCAGTGAATACGGGGATACGCAGTATTTT
TRBV11-2	.	TRBJ1-2	TRBD1	CASSPTFGQGDGYTF	TGTGCCAGCAGCCCAACCTTCGGACAGGGTGATGGCTACACCTTC
TRBV9	few	TRBJ2-4	.	CASSVSGQKNIQYF	TGTGCCAGCAGCGTAAGCGGCCAGAAAAACATTCAGTACTTC
TRBV25-1	.	TRBJ1-1	.	CASSALETPRNTEAFF	TGTGCCAGCAGTGCACTCGAGACTCCCCGGAACACTGAAGCTTTCTTT
TRBV2	.	TRBJ1-2	.	CASTYTANYGYTF	TGTGCCAGCACGTACACCGCTAACTATGGCTACACCTTC
TRBV4-1	.	TRBJ2-2	.	CASTESPRTGGTNTGELFF	TGCGCCAGCACCGAGTCTCCTCGGACAGGAGGGACGAACACCGGGGAGCTGTTTTTT
TRBV5-1	.	TRBJ2-2	TRBD1	CASSLQGSATGELFF	TGCGCCAGCAGTTTACAGGGGTCGGCAACCGGGGAGCTGTTTTTT
TRBV29-1	.	TRBJ1-1	.	CSVYSSRYAEAFF	TGCAGCGTATACTCAAGTCGATACGCTGAAGCTTTCTTT
TRBV7-9	.	TRBJ2-7	TRBD2	CASSPSYGLAYEQYF	TGTGCCAGCAGCCCGAGCTATGGACTAGCGTACGAGCAGTACTTC
TRBV4-1	.	TRBJ2-3	.	CASSPDTQGFGDTQYF	TGCGCCAGCAGCCCAGATACTCAGGGGTTTGGAGATACGCAGTATTTT
TRBV2	once	TRBJ1-2	TRBD1	CATGTGEYYGYTF	TGTGCCACCGGGACAGGGGAGTACTATGGCTACACCTTC
TRBV9	.	TRBJ2-3	TRBD2	CASSVRTGRYRSTDTQYF	TGTGCCAGCAGCGTGCGAACCGGGAGGTACAGAAGCACAGATACGCAGTATTTT
TRBV10-3	.	TRBJ2-1	TRBD2	CAISELVAGGSYNEQFF	TGTGCCATCAGTGAGCTGGTAGCGGGGGGCTCCTACAATGAGCAGTTCTTC
TRBV14	.	TRBJ2-6	.	CASSPYGYRASGANVLTF	TGTGCCAGCAGCCCCTATGGGTACAGGGCCTCTGGGGCCAACGTCCTGACTTTC
TRBV11-2	.	TRBJ2-7	.	CASSTLKTDPYEQYF	TGTGCCAGCAGCACTCTAAAGACAGATCCCTACGAGCAGTACTTC
TRBV2	.	TRBJ2-1	.	CASRRLLSSYNEQFF	TGTGCCAGCAGAAGACTCCTAAGCTCCTACAATGAGCAGTTCTTC
TRBV18	.	TRBJ2-5	TRBD2	CASSPRSGEWETQYF	TGTGCCAGCTCACCACGAAGCGGGGAGTGGGAGACCCAGTACTTC
TRBV5-4	.	TRBJ2-5	TRBD2	CASSSGAGGTQETQYF	TGTGCCAGCAGCTCCGGAGCGGGGGGGACCCAAGAGACCCAGTACTTC
TRBV18	.	TRBJ2-5	TRBD1	CASSPRVGTEETQYF	TGTGCCAGCTCACCACGTGTCGGGACAGAAGAGACCCAGTACTTC
TRBV9	.	TRBJ2-2	TRBD1	CASSRYLPGQGNTGELFF	TGTGCCAGCAGCCGTTATTTACCGGGACAGGGCAACACCGGGGAGCTGTTTTTT
TRBV19	.	TRBJ1-1	.	CASSQQYGTEAFF	TGTGCCAGTAGTCAACAGTATGGCACTGAAGCTTTCTTT
TRBV5-1	.	TRBJ1-2	.	CASTPGDNYGYTF	TGCGCCAGCACCCCGGGGGACAACTATGGCTACACCTTC
TRBV20-1	.	TRBJ1-1	.	CSASPGTEAFF	TGCAGTGCTAGCCCAGGGACTGAAGCTTTCTTT
TRBV4-1	.	TRBJ2-5	.	CASSHRTGRETQYF	TGCGCCAGCAGCCACCGGACTGGCCGTGAGACCCAGTACTTC
TRBV29-1	.	TRBJ2-1	.	CSVSGHTSSYNEQFF	TGCAGCGTATCGGGACATACGAGCTCCTACAATGAGCAGTTCTTC
TRBV19	.	TRBJ2-1	.	CATMGLSIEQFF	TGTGCCACCATGGGCCTCTCGATTGAGCAGTTCTTC
TRBV15	.	TRBJ2-5	.	CATSRRTGGQYF	TGTGCCACCAGCAGACGCACTGGCGGGCAGTACTTC
TRBV5-1	.	TRBJ2-7	TRBD1	CASTKTPGRDRVYEQYF	TGCGCCAGCACCAAAACTCCAGGCCGGGACAGGGTCTACGAGCAGTACTTC
TRBV10-3	.	TRBJ1-2	.	CAISDREGYGYTF	TGTGCCATCAGTGACAGGGAAGGCTATGGCTACACCTTC
TRBV2	.	TRBJ2-7	.	CASSEGGVEQYF	TGTGCCAGCAGTGAAGGGGGGGTCGAGCAGTACTTC